This T cell receptor (beta chain) was retrieved from a study of breast tumors, draining lymph nodes, adjacent tissues. Study-level results: Tumor and nontumor repertoires were significantly more similar in luminal-like than in basal-like breast cancer. That most tumor T cells come from lymph nodes remained unproven. Tumor repertoires ranked between lymph nodes and nontumor tissue in diversity, with V and J gene preferences.

TCRdb re-derived calls from the multiplex PCR reads in MiXCR, one entry per CDR3 protein. The sample includes approximately 22,000 distinct CDR3 sequences, roughly 58% of them seen just once. Sample share makes this clonotype medium-sized. Its antigen is unknown. The CDR3 is 11 amino acids. Germline CDR1 reads SGHTA; CDR2 reads FQGNSA. V shed 5 bases and J shed 3 bases, with 5 bases lying between them. The clonotype comes from a female donor with breast cancer. Some clones in this sample may be carry-over from other donors' samples. Sample: breast tumor tissue. This chain connects TRBV7-2 to TRBJ2-7; no clear D. The CDR3 region has the DNA TGTGCCAGCAGCCTAAGCTACGAGCAGTACTTC. This codes for CASSLSYEQYF. Variable domain in full (rest from reference TRBV7-2 and TRBJ2-7): GAGVSQSPSNKVTEKGKDVELRCDPISGHTALYWYRQSLGQGLEFLIYFQGNSAPDKSGLPSDRFSAERTGGSVSTLTIQRTQQEDSAVYLCASSLSYEQYFGPGTRLTVT.